The sequence of this T cell receptor beta chain was determined in a study of blood T cell repertoires in COVID-19. Study as a whole: COVID-19 samples from acute and convalescent phases originated in the United States, Italy and Spain.

CDR3 size: 17 residues. After removal of 4 bases from V and 3 bases from J, the junction contained 7 bases not matched to a gene. In germline, CDR1 is MGHRA, CDR2 YSYEKL. Clones were sequenced by immunoSEQ multiplex PCR, and TCRdb holds only the in-frame ones, with some missing. Of about 240,000 clones in the sample, around 88% were seen once. This clone was counted once. V usage is TRBV4-1 and J usage is TRBJ2-1; TRBD2 agrees at 12 bases. The TCR originated in a man aged 80 or over with acute or convalescent COVID-19. The sequenced sample was peripheral blood. Written as DNA, the CDR3 is TGCGCCAGCAGCCGATCGACTAGCGGGGGACTCTACAATGAGCAGTTCTTC. This encodes CASSRSTSGGLYNEQFF.